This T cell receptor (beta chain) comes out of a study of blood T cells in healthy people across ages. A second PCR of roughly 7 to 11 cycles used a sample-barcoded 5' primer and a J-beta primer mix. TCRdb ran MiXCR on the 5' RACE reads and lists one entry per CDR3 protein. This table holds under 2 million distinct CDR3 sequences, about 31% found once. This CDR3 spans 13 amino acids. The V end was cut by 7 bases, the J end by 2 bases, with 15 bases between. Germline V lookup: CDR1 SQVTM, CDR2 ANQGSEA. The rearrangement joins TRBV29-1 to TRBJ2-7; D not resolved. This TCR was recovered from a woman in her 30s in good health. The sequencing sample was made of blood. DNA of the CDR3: TGCAGCGCTTTCGGTCCGCTCGCCTACGAGCAGTACTTC. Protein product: CSAFGPLAYEQYF.